Below, 25 T cell receptor beta chains from the same sample are listed, as sequenced in a study of blood T cell repertoires in COVID-19. The repertoire was sequenced with immunoSEQ multiplex PCR; TCRdb's copy has only in-frame clones and lacks some. This table holds over 200,000 clones, about 89% found once. The specimen was peripheral blood. These receptor sequences come from a man between 35 and 55 years old who had recovered from COVID-19.

V is TRBV11-3 and J is TRBJ2-3; 8 positions agree with TRBD2. CDR3 length equals 16 residues. Germline V gene sequence: CDR1 SGHNT, CDR2 YENEEA. V shed 5 bases and J 0 bases; nucleotides not matched to a gene: 7. Here the CDR3 reads CASSLRGGISTDTQYF. The CDR3 DNA is TGTGCCAGCAGCCTGCGCGGGGGGATAAGCACAGATACGCAGTATTTT.

The chain joins TRBV19 to TRBJ2-7; possible D gene TRBD1, 6 bases. The CDR3 consists of 13 residues. The V gene lost 7 bases and the J gene lost 5 bases, with 15 bases spanning the gap. The germline CDR1 and CDR2 sequences are LNHDA and SQIVND (reference sequence). In nucleotides, the CDR3 is TGTGCCAGTAATGAACAGGGAGCCCACGAGCAGTACTTC. Residues: CASNEQGAHEQYF.

CDR3 DNA: TGTGCCAGTAGTCCGGGACAGGGGAATTGGGAAGCTTTCTTT. It specifies CASSPGQGNWEAFF. The J gene is TRBJ1-1, the V gene TRBV19, with 10 bases that match TRBD1. Germline CDR1 LNHDA, CDR2 SQIVND (reference sequence). V shed 5 bases and J 8 bases; nucleotides not matched to a gene: 8. There are 14 residues in the CDR3.

The chain couples TRBV5-8 to TRBJ2-2, with unresolved D. This CDR3 has 17 amino acids. Trimming cost V 3 bases and J 5 bases, with 20 bases left between them. Germline V lookup: CDR1 SGHTS, CDR2 YDEGEE. As DNA, the CDR3 is TGTGCCAGCAGCTCCGTTTGGAGCCTCCTTCGAACCGGGGAGCTGTTTTTT. It encodes CASSSVWSLLRTGELFF.

The CDR3 sequence is CASMPRVQETQYF. CDR3 nucleotides: TGTGCCAGCATGCCTCGGGTCCAAGAGACCCAGTACTTC. This chain links TRBV27 with TRBJ2-5; D is ambiguous. The CDR3 is 13 residues long. Germline CDR1 reads MNHEY; CDR2 reads SMNVEV (reference sequence). Trimming stripped 7 bases from V and 1 base from J, with 10 bases between.

The chain combines TRBV11-2 with TRBJ2-7, with 10 bases that match TRBD2. The CDR3 covers 15 residues. V was clipped by 5 bases and J by 3 bases; unmatched bases: 7. Germline V gene lookup returns CDR1 SGHAT and CDR2 FQNNGV. The CDR3 nucleotides are TGTGCCAGCAGCCTAACTAGCGGGACTATCTACGAGCAGTACTTC. Its protein is CASSLTSGTIYEQYF. The entire variable domain, with the rest obtained from reference TRBV11-2 and TRBJ2-7, is as follows: EAGVAQSPRYKIIEKRQSVAFWCNPISGHATLYWYQQILGQGPKLLIQFQNNGVVDDSQLPKDRFSAERLKGVDSTLKIQPAKLEDSAVYLCASSLTSGTIYEQYFGPGTRLTVT.

The chain employs TRBV6-1 and TRBJ2-7; 7 nucleotides agree with TRBD1. CDR3 length: 15 residues. V dropped 3 bases and J dropped 4; count of bases not matched to a gene: 9. Germline V gene lookup returns CDR1 MNHNS and CDR2 SASEGT. CDR3 DNA sequence: TGTGCCAGCAGTGAGTACAGGGGATCAGCGTACGAGCAGTACTTC. Translated, it gives CASSEYRGSAYEQYF.

The genes are TRBV3-1 (or the pseudogene TRBV3-2) and TRBJ1-5; D is ambiguous. Germline V gives CDR1 LGHDT, CDR2 YNNKEL (reference sequence). V lost 1 base and J 3 bases, leaving 7 bases between the germline ends. The CDR3 consists of 14 residues. The CDR3 is CASSQGGTNQPQHF. Written as DNA, the CDR3 is TGTGCCAGCAGCCAAGGAGGCACCAATCAGCCCCAGCATTTT.

The V and J genes are TRBV7-9 and TRBJ2-5, with a possible D match to TRBD2 (6 bases). Germline-derived CDR1 and CDR2 are SEHNR and FQNEAQ (reference sequence). Trimming removed 2 bases at V and 4 bases at J, with 14 bases between. The CDR3 has 15 amino acids. The CDR3 DNA sequence: TGTGCCAGCAGCTTATCGCAGGGAGGCCGAGAGACCCAGTACTTC. This gives the protein CASSLSQGGRETQYF.

The V gene is TRBV5-6, the J gene TRBJ2-3, with TRBD2 identical over 8 bases. The length of the CDR3 is 18 residues. CDR1 and CDR2 (germline): SGHDT, YYEEEE. With 0 bases clipped from V and 2 bases from J, the junction kept 11 bases outside the gene matches. As DNA, the CDR3 is TGTGCCAGCAGCTTGGGTGGCGGGAGGTGGGTTGACACAGATACGCAGTATTTT. Translating it yields CASSLGGGRWVDTDTQYF.

This clone was seen only a few times. The V gene is TRBV7-9, the J gene TRBJ1-1; perhaps TRBD1 as D (5 bases). Germline V gene data show CDR1 as SEHNR and CDR2 as FQNEAQ (reference sequence). V was cut by 5 bases and J by 11 bases, with 15 bases left in between. The CDR3 runs to 12 residues. The CDR3 protein is CASSLRGRVAFF. CDR3 in DNA: TGTGCCAGCAGCCTAAGAGGCAGGGTTGCTTTCTTT.

The chain combines TRBV11-2 with TRBJ2-5; weak D call: TRBD2 (6 bases). CDR1 is SGHAT and CDR2 is FQNNGV in the germline V gene. The CDR3 runs to 16 residues. Trimming removed 1 base from V and 5 bases from J, with 17 bases in between. CDR3 region: CASSLGGAGSAETQYF. DNA for the CDR3: TGTGCCAGCAGCTTAGGGGGTGCGGGGAGTGCTGAGACCCAGTACTTC.

This rearrangement joins TRBV28 to TRBJ1-2, with D maybe TRBD1 (6 bases). The CDR3 runs to 14 residues. Germline CDR1 MDHEN, CDR2 SYDVKM. The V gene lost 3 bases and the J gene lost 2 bases, with 10 bases spanning the gap. CDR3 nucleotide sequence: TGTGCCAGCAGTTTCGGACAGCTGAACTATGGCTACACCTTC. It yields the protein CASSFGQLNYGYTF.

The chain is built from TRBV18 and TRBJ1-5, with 9 bases matching TRBD1. V lost 2 bases, J lost 5 bases, and 4 bases stayed unmatched. Germline V gene sequence: CDR1 KGHSH, CDR2 LQKENI. CDR3 length: 15 amino acids. The CDR3 nucleotides are TGTGCCAGCTCACCAAGGACAGGGGTCCATCAGCCCCAGCATTTT. Amino acids: CASSPRTGVHQPQHF.

V usage is TRBV5-1 and J usage is TRBJ2-7; tentatively, D is TRBD2 (6 bases). Trimming pared 0 bases from V and 7 bases from J, leaving 14 bases between. The CDR3 consists of 14 residues. Germline V gives CDR1 SGHRS, CDR2 YFSETQ. This CDR3 reads CASSLAGVAVEQYF. In DNA, the CDR3 is TGCGCCAGCAGCTTGGCGGGAGTGGCGGTAGAGCAGTACTTC.

The chain couples TRBV11-2 to TRBJ2-2, with D maybe TRBD2 (5 bases). This CDR3 is 17 amino acids long. V shed 1 base and J shed 2 bases, with 14 bases lying between them. Germline CDR1 and CDR2: SGHAT and FQNNGV. The CDR3 nucleotides read TGTGCCAGCAGCTTAGTCGGGGTTGGGATAAACACCGGGGAGCTGTTTTTT. Translation: CASSLVGVGINTGELFF.

The J gene is TRBJ1-1, the V gene TRBV7-2; no clear D gene. There are 15 residues in the CDR3. V was cut by 2 bases and J by 4 bases, with 14 bases left in between. Germline lookup yields CDR1 SGHTA and CDR2 FQGNSA. The CDR3 DNA is TGTGCCAGCAGCTTACCGCCGGGAGCGAGCACTGAAGCTTTCTTT. Encoded protein: CASSLPPGASTEAFF.

The gene calls are TRBV12-3 or TRBV12-4 and TRBJ1-4, with D perhaps matching TRBD1 (5 bases). CDR3 size: 13 residues. Trimming removed 3 bases at V and 10 bases at J, with 12 bases between. The CDR3 sequence is CASSLPWGGKLFF. DNA of the CDR3: TGTGCCAGCAGTTTGCCCTGGGGGGGAAAACTGTTTTTT.

This chain connects TRBV7-9 to TRBJ1-3; D perhaps matches TRBD1 (6 bases). V was cut by 1 base and J by 0 bases, with 7 bases left in between. CDR3 length equals 15 residues. The germline CDR1 and CDR2 sequences are SEHNR and FQNEAQ (reference sequence). The CDR3 sequence is CASSLVQGSGNTIYF. The CDR3 bases are TGTGCCAGCAGCTTAGTACAGGGCTCTGGAAACACCATATATTTT.

This sequence joins TRBV9 and TRBJ1-2; a weak D match, TRBD1 (5 bases). V was pared by 0 bases and J by 8 bases, with 14 bases between. This CDR3 has 14 amino acids. CDR1 is SGDLS, CDR2 YYNGEE, per germline. The CDR3 sequence: CASSVAGMSRGYTF. The CDR3 region has the DNA TGTGCCAGCAGCGTAGCAGGGATGAGTCGGGGCTACACCTTC.

The chain couples TRBV15 to TRBJ2-7, with 14 nucleotides matching TRBD2. CDR3 size: 15 residues. The V segment lost 3 bases and the J segment 5 bases; nucleotides outside the gene matches: 3. Looked up from germline, CDR1 is LNHNV and CDR2 is YYDKDF (reference sequence). For the CDR3, the DNA is TGTGCCACCAGCAGGACTAGCGGGGGGGCCGACGAGCAGTACTTC. Translating gives CATSRTSGGADEQYF.

The table lists this clone with a count of one. The chain couples TRBV10-1 to TRBJ2-7; unclear D gene. CDR3 length: 15 amino acids. Trimming shortened V by 4 bases and J by 3 bases, and 16 bases separated the two germline ends. Germline assignment: CDR1 WNHNN and CDR2 SYGVQD (reference sequence). CDR3 sequence (DNA): TGCGCCAGCAGTGGCCTTCATGCGGTCTTCTACGAGCAGTACTTC. Translation gives CASSGLHAVFYEQYF.

V and J are TRBV5-1 and TRBJ2-2, with 9 bases matching TRBD2. Trimming cost V 4 bases and J 5 bases; bases outside gene matches: 6. The germline gives CDR1 SGHRS, CDR2 YFSETQ. This CDR3 spans 15 amino acids. CDR3 sequence: CASSGGLARTGELFF. In nucleotides, the CDR3 is TGCGCCAGCAGCGGCGGACTAGCGAGGACCGGGGAGCTGTTTTTT.

V gene TRBV7-8 combines with J gene TRBJ1-5, with a weak D call TRBD1 (5 bases). Trimming left V 1 base short and J 5 bases short, with 12 bases between. CDR3 length: 15 amino acids. From germline, CDR1 is SGHVS and CDR2 FQNEAQ. The CDR3: CASSLESAGHQPQHF. DNA of the CDR3: TGTGCCAGCAGCTTAGAATCGGCAGGGCATCAGCCCCAGCATTTT.

The gene calls are TRBV7-2 and TRBJ2-1, with 10 bases lining up with TRBD1. In germline, CDR1 is SGHTA, CDR2 FQGNSA. V lost 10 bases and J lost 8; bases outside the gene matches: 11. This CDR3 spans 14 amino acids. This CDR3 is CATTTGGAIHEQFF. DNA of the CDR3: TGTGCCACCACGACAGGGGGCGCAATCCATGAGCAGTTCTTC.